This TCR beta chain derives from a study of blood T cells in healthy people across ages. Study-level information: When template switching was applied, about one barcoded beta molecule was captured per two T cells. The study, taken as a whole, reports: In older individuals, TCR beta diversity per million T cells was lower, falling roughly linearly with age. Donor CMV status, an unknown factor, possibly confounded changes in expanded clonotypes.

Sample-barcoded 5' priming and a J-beta primer mix drove a second PCR of about 7 to 11 cycles. TCRdb used MiXCR to reprocess the 5' RACE reads, holding one entry per CDR3 protein. The data show 1.4 million to 1.5 million distinct CDR3 sequences, around 42% seen once. Every sample gave at least 5 micrograms of total RNA when it was extracted. For this clonotype: What it binds is not known.

With 3 bases removed from V and 5 bases from J, the gap between germline ends came to 13 bases. CDR1 and CDR2 from the germline V gene are KGHDR and SFDVKD. The CDR3 extends over 15 amino acids. V and J are TRBV24-1 and TRBJ2-1; perhaps TRBD1 as D (6 bases). The sequencing input was blood. The TCR comes from a woman aged 18-30 years in good health. The CDR3 is CATSDPGAVNNEQFF. CDR3 nucleotides: TGTGCCACCAGTGATCCAGGGGCGGTCAACAATGAGCAGTTCTTC.